The sequence of this T cell receptor (beta chain) was determined in a study of patients and donors after allogeneic stem cell transplantation (dated by TCRdb to the early 2020s). The CDR3 starts with the cysteine, ends with the phenylalanine, and has 16 residues. The read is trimmed to its CDR3 DNA, 48 bases read in frame from base 1. Per the germline V gene, SGHRS is the CDR1 and YFSETQ is the CDR2. V loses 4 bases at its end and J loses 5 bases; junction bases beyond the gene matches: 5. Remarks on this clonotype: There is no known antigen for this receptor. No much larger clone exists at a distance of one base, and base qualities are not known.

The protocol used for the library was RT-PCR. Sequencing was performed on a NextSeq 550. Through fastp at Q25 and MiXCR, TCRdb rebuilt clones from the public reads, retaining in-frame beta chains. For every CDR3 protein sequence, its rows merge into one entry that carries the most common genes and DNA. For this sample there are approximately 150,000 distinct CDR3 sequences; 24% appear just once. The ten most abundant clones make up roughly 26% of the sample. The receptor was isolated from a human donor who was either an allogeneic HSCT recipient or a stem cell or donor lymphocyte infusion donor (not recorded which). It is not recorded whose cells these are; they may come from a transplant donor. Sequenced material: blood, either unsorted or a sorted T cell fraction (not recorded which). The sequence is built from TRBV5-1 and TRBJ2-3, with TRBD2 matching 15 junction bases. At the DNA level, the sequence is TGCGCCAGCAGCGGTGGACTAGCGGGAGGGATAGATACGCAGTATTTT. Protein translation: CASSGGLAGGIDTQYF.